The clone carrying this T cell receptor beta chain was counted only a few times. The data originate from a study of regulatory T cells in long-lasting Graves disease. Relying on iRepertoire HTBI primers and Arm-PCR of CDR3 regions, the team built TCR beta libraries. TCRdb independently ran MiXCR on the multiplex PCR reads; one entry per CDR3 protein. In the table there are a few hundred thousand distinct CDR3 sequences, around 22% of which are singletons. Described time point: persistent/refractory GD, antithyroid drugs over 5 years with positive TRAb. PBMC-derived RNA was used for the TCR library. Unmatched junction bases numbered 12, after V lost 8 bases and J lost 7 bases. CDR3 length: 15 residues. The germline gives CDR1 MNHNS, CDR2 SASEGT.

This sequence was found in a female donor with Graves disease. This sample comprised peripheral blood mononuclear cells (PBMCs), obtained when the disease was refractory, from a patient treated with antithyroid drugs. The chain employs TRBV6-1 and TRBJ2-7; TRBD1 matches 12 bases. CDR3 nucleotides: TGTGCCAGCCGAATACCGGGACAGGGGGCAGGGGAGCAGTACTTC. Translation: CASRIPGQGAGEQYF.